This TCR beta chain was identified in a study of human T cells and chemical hapten exposure. Study-level results: Expanded TCR sets contained significantly more large CDR3 similarity clusters than controls.

TCRdb reprocessed the RACE reads with MiXCR, giving one entry per CDR3 protein. The sample consists of some 42,000 distinct CDR3 sequences, approximately 10% of them appearing once. Time point noted: patch test 2, 6 weeks after DPC sensitization. Regarding treatment: therapeutic diphenylcyclopropenone sensitization with weekly scalp DPC. Someone pulled total RNA out of unfractionated whole blood. The CDR3 covers 16 residues. Germline V gene sequence: CDR1 MNHNS, CDR2 SASEGT. Trimming removed 4 bases from V and 0 bases from J, with 13 bases in between. The sample holds a few counts of this clonotype. Its matching antigen is unknown.

The J gene is TRBJ2-1, the V gene TRBV6-1; D possibly uses TRBD1 or TRBD2 (5 bases each). The source was whole blood, collected in connection with sensitization to the hapten diphenylcyclopropenone (DPC). The origin of this receptor is a woman aged 25-40 years with alopecia areata. Some clones in this sample may be carry-over from other donors' samples. For the CDR3, the DNA is TGTGCCAGCAGTGTAGGGACGGTCAGCTCCTACAATGAGCAGTTCTTC. Encoded protein: CASSVGTVSSYNEQFF.